This T cell receptor beta chain was sequenced for a study of blood T cells in healthy people across ages. Study-wide findings and caveats: Diversity estimated from one million T cells was considered an underestimate. Older individuals had lower TCR beta diversity per million T cells (the decline was roughly linear).

CDR1 and CDR2 (germline): MGHDK, SYGVNS. There are 16 residues in the CDR3. V lost 7 bases, J lost 1 base, and 11 bases stayed unmatched. Caucasian individuals from Russia who were healthy and aged about 6 to 100 acted as donors. This clonotype has only a few counts. Its antigen is as yet unknown. Next came a second PCR, run for roughly 6 to 11 cycles, which used a sample-barcoded 5' primer along with a J-beta primer mix. The template-switch adaptor was a 5' adaptor with 12 random nucleotides. It tagged each cDNA molecule. One entry per CDR3 protein results from TCRdb running MiXCR on the 5' RACE reads. The repertoire consists of about 1.5 million distinct CDR3 sequences, with 42% occurring once and the leading ten covering about 4.1%.

V gene TRBV25-1 combines with J gene TRBJ2-3; 7 positions match TRBD1. What was sequenced was blood. This TCR came from a woman aged 18-30 years in good health. The DNA for the CDR3 is TGTGCCAGCATGGACCCCAGGGGGAGTCGCACAGATACGCAGTATTTT. As protein: CASMDPRGSRTDTQYF.